These 15 T cell receptor beta chains came from one sample sequenced in a study of T cell repertoires in cytomegalovirus infection (dated by TCRdb to between 2018 and 2021). Sequencing was performed on an Illumina HiSeq 1500. Using fastp at Q25 and MiXCR, TCRdb reprocessed the public reads and kept productive beta chains. Duplicate CDR3 protein sequences are folded into a single record with the most common DNA and genes. This sample gives around 310,000 distinct CDR3 sequences in total; 29% of them show up just once. 20% of the sample lies in the top ten. The intended sense of this specimen's treatment or condition label: in vitro stimulation with specific CMV peptide epitopes to enrich CMV-specific T cells. Antigen specificity for these receptors is unknown. Sequenced here: cultured PBMCs, sampled from culture after CMV antigen stimulation. The receptors here all came from a human donor in good health (CMV status not recorded). Some clones in this sample may be carry-over from other donors' samples.

This clonotype came up many times. V gene TRBV12-3 or TRBV12-4 combines with J gene TRBJ1-1; D is undetermined. The CDR3 has 14 amino acids. V lost 3 bases, J lost 1 base, and 9 bases lay in between. CDR3 in amino acids: CASSFRRQNTEAFF. Written as DNA, the CDR3 is TGTGCCAGCAGTTTTAGAAGGCAGAACACTGAAGCTTTCTTT.

J is TRBJ2-2 and V is TRBV20-1, with 7 bases fitting TRBD1. The CDR3 has 13 residues. Germline V gives CDR1 DFQATT, CDR2 SNEGSKA (reference sequence). V shed 6 bases and J 2 bases; nucleotides not matched to a gene: 3. The DNA for the CDR3 is TGCAGTGCGGGGACAGATAACACCGGGGAGCTGTTTTTT. It codes for CSAGTDNTGELFF.

The chain links TRBV24-1 to TRBJ1-2, with TRBD1 as a possible D gene (5 bases). The germline V and J ends were trimmed by 3 bases and 8 bases, with 12 bases remaining between them. CDR1 is KGHDR and CDR2 is SFDVKD in the germline V gene. CDR3 length equals 13 residues. The CDR3 DNA is TGTGCCACCAGTGATCGCAGGGAGAGAGGCTACACCTTC. This codes for CATSDRRERGYTF.

There are a few counts of this clonotype. The chain combines TRBV12-3 or TRBV12-4 with TRBJ1-3, with D perhaps TRBD1 (6 bases). This CDR3 region has 15 residues. Trimming cost V 6 bases and J 0 bases, with 12 bases left between them. The CDR3, as DNA: TGTGCCAGCAGCTCAGGGGCCAGCTCTGGAAACACCATATATTTT. Amino acid sequence: CASSSGASSGNTIYF.

This clonotype was detected a few times. V is TRBV12-3 or TRBV12-4 and J is TRBJ1-1, with D uncertain. The CDR3 contains 14 residues. V dropped 3 bases and J dropped 0 bases, with 8 bases sitting between them. CDR3 nucleotides: TGTGCCAGCAGTTTCGTCTCTATGAACACTGAAGCTTTCTTT. This gives the protein CASSFVSMNTEAFF.

This rearrangement joins TRBV15 to TRBJ1-2, with 7 bases aligning to TRBD1. Trimming removed 0 bases from V and 7 bases from J; junction bases left unmatched: 5. Germline lookup yields CDR1 LNHNV and CDR2 YYDKDF (reference sequence). This CDR3 is built from 14 residues. The CDR3: CATSREGTVFGYTF. For the CDR3, the DNA is TGTGCCACCAGCAGAGAGGGGACAGTATTTGGCTACACCTTC.

The chain uses TRBV9 and TRBJ1-2, with D perhaps matching TRBD1 (5 bases). Germline V lookup: CDR1 SGDLS, CDR2 YYNGEE. The CDR3 totals 14 residues. V lost 0 bases and J lost 3, with 9 bases in between. The CDR3 reads CASSVVSRDYGYTF. CDR3 nucleotides: TGTGCCAGCAGCGTAGTAAGCAGGGACTATGGCTACACCTTC.

The chain uses TRBV12-3 or TRBV12-4 and TRBJ1-2, with 8 positions matching TRBD1. With 7 bases clipped from V and 6 bases from J, the junction kept 13 bases outside the gene matches. The CDR3 sequence is 15 residues long. The CDR3 bases are TGTGCCAGCACCCTCGTGACGGACAGGGCTAATGGCTACACCTTC. It translates to CASTLVTDRANGYTF.

The chain carries TRBV19 and TRBJ2-1; TRBD2 matches 7 bases. This CDR3 spans 15 amino acids. Trimming removed 5 bases from V and 4 bases from J; junction bases left unmatched: 8. The germline CDR1 and CDR2 sequences are LNHDA and SQIVND (reference sequence). In nucleotides, the CDR3 is TGTGCCAGTAGTTCCGGGACTACCATTTACAATGAGCAGTTCTTC. Residues: CASSSGTTIYNEQFF.

The CDR3 sequence: CASSQPTASNTEAFF. The DNA of the CDR3 is TGCGCCAGCAGCCAACCTACAGCCTCGAACACTGAAGCTTTCTTT. The rearrangement uses TRBV4-1 and TRBJ1-1; D is uncertain. V lost 2 bases to trimming and J lost 1 base, with 11 bases between them. Germline CDR1 reads MGHRA; CDR2 reads YSYEKL. The CDR3 contains 15 residues.

The chain combines TRBV3-1 with TRBJ2-1; the match to TRBD2 covers 13 bases. There are 15 residues in the CDR3. Germline V gene lookup returns CDR1 LGHDT and CDR2 YNNKEL (reference sequence). After removal of 5 bases from V and 8 bases from J, the junction contained 6 bases not matched to a gene. The CDR3 reads CASSWGLAGTDEQFF. As DNA, the CDR3 is TGTGCCAGCAGCTGGGGACTAGCGGGAACGGATGAGCAGTTCTTC.

This clonotype was observed many times. This chain links TRBV6-2 or TRBV6-3 with TRBJ2-3, with 10 bases that match TRBD2. CDR1 is MNHEY and CDR2 is SVGEGT in the germline V gene. CDR3 length: 18 residues. Trimming took 0 bases from V and 2 from J; bases not matched to a gene: 8. The CDR3 sequence is CASSYSIFTSGATDTQYF. CDR3 sequence (DNA): TGTGCCAGCAGTTACTCGATCTTCACTAGCGGGGCCACAGATACGCAGTATTTT.

This clonotype was detected ten times or more. The chain recombines TRBV7-8 with TRBJ2-6; D call uncertain. The CDR3 consists of 15 residues. CDR1 is SGHVS and CDR2 is FQNEAQ in the germline V gene. The V and J ends lost 2 bases and 0 bases respectively, with 5 bases between them. DNA for the CDR3: TGTGCCAGCAGCTTACGCATCTCTGGGGCCAACGTCCTGACTTTC. It translates to CASSLRISGANVLTF.

The chain links TRBV10-2 to TRBJ1-2; D uncertain. From germline, CDR1 is WSHSY and CDR2 SAAADI. The CDR3 contains 12 residues. With 0 bases removed from V and 5 bases from J, the gap between germline ends came to 4 bases. Here the CDR3 DNA reads TGCGCCAGCAGTGAGTCCGGATATGGCTACACCTTC. Encoded protein: CASSESGYGYTF.

This clonotype was counted a few times. The chain employs TRBV3-1 and TRBJ1-1, with D possibly being TRBD1 (5 bases). From germline, CDR1 is LGHDT and CDR2 YNNKEL (reference sequence). Trimming cost V 0 bases and J 3 bases, with 14 bases left between them. The CDR3 length is 16 residues. CDR3 bases: TGTGCCAGCAGCCAAGAGGCGGCGAGGGGTTACACTGAAGCTTTCTTT. Translated, it gives CASSQEAARGYTEAFF.